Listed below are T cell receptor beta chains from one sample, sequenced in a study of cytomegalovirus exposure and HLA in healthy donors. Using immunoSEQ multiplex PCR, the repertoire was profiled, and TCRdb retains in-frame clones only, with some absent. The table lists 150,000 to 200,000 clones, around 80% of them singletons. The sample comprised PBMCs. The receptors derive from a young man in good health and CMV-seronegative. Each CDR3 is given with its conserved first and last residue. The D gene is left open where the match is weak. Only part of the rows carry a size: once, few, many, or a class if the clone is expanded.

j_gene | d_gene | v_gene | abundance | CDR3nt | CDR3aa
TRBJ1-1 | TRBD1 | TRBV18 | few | TGTGCCAGCTCACCGGGACAGGGGGACGCTGAAGCTTTCTTT | CASSPGQGDAEAFF
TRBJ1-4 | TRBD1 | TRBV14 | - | TGTGCCAGCAGTCTCCGGACAGGGACGAAGGAAAAACTGTTTTTT | CASSLRTGTKEKLFF
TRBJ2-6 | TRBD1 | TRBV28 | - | TGTGCCGGTGGGACGGGACAGGGCTCTGGGGCCAACGTCCTGACTTTC | CAGGTGQGSGANVLTF
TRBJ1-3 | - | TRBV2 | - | TGTGCCAGCAGCCGACAGTTCTCTGGAAACACCATATATTTT | CASSRQFSGNTIYF
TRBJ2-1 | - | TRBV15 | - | TGTGCCACCAGCAGAGATCCCCCGAACGCGCTTTCGATTAATGAGCAGTTCTTC | CATSRDPPNALSINEQFF
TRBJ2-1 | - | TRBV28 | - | TGTGCCAGCAGTTTAGCGGGCCTATACAATGAGCAGTTCTTC | CASSLAGLYNEQFF
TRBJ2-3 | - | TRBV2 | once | TGTGCCAACTCTAGGACAGTCACAGATACGCAGTATTTT | CANSRTVTDTQYF
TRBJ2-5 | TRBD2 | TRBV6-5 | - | TGTGCCAGCAGGTTGACTAGCGGGCAAGAGACCCAGTACTTC | CASRLTSGQETQYF
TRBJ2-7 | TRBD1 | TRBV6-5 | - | TGTGCCAGCACTCCGGGACAGGGTGAATACGAGCAGTACTTC | CASTPGQGEYEQYF
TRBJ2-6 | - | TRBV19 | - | TGTGCCAGTACCATATGGGGTGCCTCCCAGGGGACTGGGGCCAACGTCCTGACTTTC | CASTIWGASQGTGANVLTF
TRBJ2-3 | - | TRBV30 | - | TGTGCCTGGAGTGTACTTAGCACAGATACGCAGTATTTT | CAWSVLSTDTQYF
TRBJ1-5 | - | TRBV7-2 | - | TGTGCCAGCAGCTTAGGTGCGGGGGGTCAGCCCCAGCATTTT | CASSLGAGGQPQHF
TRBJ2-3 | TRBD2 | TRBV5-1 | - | TGCGCCAGCAGCTTATTCACCGGACTAGCGGGGAGCACAGATACGCAGTATTTT | CASSLFTGLAGSTDTQYF
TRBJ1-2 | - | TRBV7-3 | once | TGTGCCAGCAGCTTACCAGGCGCCAATGGCTACACCTTC | CASSLPGANGYTF
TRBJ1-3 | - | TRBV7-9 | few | TGTGCCAGCAGCTTAGCCAGGGATCGTGGAAACACCATATATTTT | CASSLARDRGNTIYF
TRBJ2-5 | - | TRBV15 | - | TGTGCCACCAGCACCGACCGGGGGACCCAGTACTTC | CATSTDRGTQYF
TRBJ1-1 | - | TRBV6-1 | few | TGTGCCAGCGGGCAACAGGACAACACTGAAGCTTTCTTT | CASGQQDNTEAFF
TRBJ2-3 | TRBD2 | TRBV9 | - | TGTGCCAGCAGCGGTAGCGGGCCTAGCACAGATACGCAGTATTTT | CASSGSGPSTDTQYF
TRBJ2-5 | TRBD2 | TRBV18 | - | TGTGCCAGCTCACCGACTAGCGGGCAAGAGACCCAGTACTTC | CASSPTSGQETQYF
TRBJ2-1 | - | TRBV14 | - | TGTGCCAGCAGCCAAGACAGGGCTGGTGAGCAGTTCTTC | CASSQDRAGEQFF
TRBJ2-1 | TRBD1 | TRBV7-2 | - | TGTGCCAGCAGCTGGCAACAGGGGCAGGGTGAGCAGTTCTTC | CASSWQQGQGEQFF
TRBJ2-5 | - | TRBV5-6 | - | TGTGCCAGCAGCTTTCGACTAGGGAAAGAGACCCAGTACTTC | CASSFRLGKETQYF